This T cell receptor beta chain appears in the sequencing data of a study of blood T cell repertoires in COVID-19. The CDR3 is made up of 13 amino acids. Trimming took off 8 bases at V and 0 bases at J, with 10 bases between the two ends. Sequencing used immunoSEQ multiplex PCR; TCRdb keeps in-frame clones, though not all of them. Found here are 190,000 or so clones, roughly 87% of them singletons; the top ten hold approximately 2.1%. Sequenced: PBMCs or T cells enriched from blood (not recorded which). The TCR sequence derives from a woman aged 25-40 years who had recovered from COVID-19. The gene calls are TRBV12-3 or TRBV12-4 and TRBJ1-2, with a tentative D call TRBD1 (6 bases). CDR3 loop: CASRRTANYGYTF. The CDR3 coding sequence is TGTGCCAGCCGACGGACAGCTAACTATGGCTACACCTTC.